The 9 T cell receptor beta chains presented below share a single source sample, sequenced in a study of technical replicates of blood from a few donors. Clones were read by immunoSEQ multiplex PCR, and TCRdb kept only the in-frame ones, dropping some. This sample has 40,000 to 65,000 clones, with 86% found just once. Sequencing was performed on PBMCs. The receptors stem from a human donor in good health. Some clones in this sample may be carry-over from other donors' samples.

This clone was counted a single time. The chain has TRBV18 and TRBJ2-2, with 8 bases fitting TRBD1. The germline gives CDR1 KGHSH, CDR2 LQKENI. The V segment lost 4 bases and the J segment 3 bases; nucleotides outside the gene matches: 7. This CDR3 has 16 residues. The CDR3 DNA reads as TGTGCCAGCTCACAACAGGGGACAGGATACACCGGGGAGCTGTTTTTT. Translating gives CASSQQGTGYTGELFF.

The chain links TRBV4-2 to TRBJ1-2, with 7 bases matching TRBD1. Germline CDR1 LGHNA, CDR2 YNFKEQ. The CDR3 contains 14 residues. Trimming took 4 bases from V and 8 from J; bases not matched to a gene: 10. The CDR3 nucleotides read TGTGCCAGCAGCCCACCTTCAGACAGGGAGGGCTACACCTTC. Amino acids: CASSPPSDREGYTF.

The chain recombines TRBV5-1 with TRBJ2-7; 16 bases match TRBD2. CDR1 is SGHRS and CDR2 is YFSETQ in the germline V gene. The CDR3 runs to 19 residues. V gave up 4 bases and J gave up 1 base; unmatched junction bases: 11. CDR3 sequence (DNA): TGCGCCAGCAGCCAAACCGGGACTAGCGGGAGGGCTGGATCCTACGAGCAGTACTTC. This sequence encodes CASSQTGTSGRAGSYEQYF. The full variable domain, its missing parts supplied by reference TRBV5-1 and TRBJ2-7, is KAGVTQTPRYLIKTRGQQVTLSCSPISGHRSVSWYQQTPGQGLQFLFEYFSETQRNKGNFPGRFSGRQFSNSRSEMNVSTLELGDSALYLCASSQTGTSGRAGSYEQYFGPGTRLTVT.

The chain combines TRBV2 with TRBJ2-7; 7 bases fit TRBD2. V shed 7 bases, J shed 11 bases, and the junction held 11 bases outside the gene matches. The germline V gene has CDR1 SNHLY and CDR2 FYNNEI. The CDR3 has 12 residues. The CDR3 spells CASKGGTPQKYF. The CDR3 DNA reads TGTGCCAGCAAGGGAGGGACTCCTCAAAAGTACTTC.

The V gene is TRBV6-6, the J gene TRBJ2-5; the match to TRBD2 covers 10 bases. This CDR3 has 14 amino acids. Germline CDR1 is MNHNY and CDR2 is SVGAGI (reference sequence). V shed 7 bases and J 2 bases; nucleotides not matched to a gene: 4. Here the CDR3 reads CASTFSGGQETQYF. Written as DNA, the CDR3 is TGTGCCAGCACCTTTAGCGGGGGGCAAGAGACCCAGTACTTC.

The chain uses TRBV4-3 and TRBJ2-1, with a possible D match to TRBD2 (6 bases). The CDR3 loop spans 15 amino acids. V lost 0 bases and J 2 bases, leaving 8 bases between the germline ends. Per germline, CDR1 LGHNA and CDR2 YSLEER. The CDR3 bases are TGCGCCAGCAGCCAAGATAGCGGACCCTACAATGAGCAGTTCTTC. Translation: CASSQDSGPYNEQFF.

The gene calls are TRBV4-3 and TRBJ2-3; tentative D call: TRBD1 (6 bases). The CDR3 is made up of 18 amino acids. CDR1 is LGHNA, CDR2 YSLEER, per germline. V was shortened by 4 bases and J by 0 bases, with 20 bases between the two germline ends. The CDR3: CASSLSTATGPSTDTQYF. In DNA, the CDR3 is TGCGCCAGCAGCCTATCTACCGCGACAGGCCCGAGCACAGATACGCAGTATTTT.

The chain joins TRBV4-1 to TRBJ1-1; the D gene is possibly TRBD1 (5 bases). Germline V gives CDR1 MGHRA, CDR2 YSYEKL. V gave up 5 bases and J gave up 2 bases, with 21 bases separating them. CDR3 length: 17 amino acids. This chain's CDR3 is CASSARRLTDPNTEAFF. The CDR3 DNA reads TGCGCCAGCAGCGCCCGCCGCCTGACAGATCCTAACACTGAAGCTTTCTTT.

The gene calls are TRBV18 and TRBJ2-3; D is uncertain. The CDR3 has 13 amino acids. Germline V gene data show CDR1 as KGHSH and CDR2 as LQKENI. V lost 3 bases and J 2 bases, leaving 6 bases between the germline ends. Here the CDR3 DNA reads TGTGCCAGCTCACCCGGTATCACAGATACGCAGTATTTT. It codes for CASSPGITDTQYF.